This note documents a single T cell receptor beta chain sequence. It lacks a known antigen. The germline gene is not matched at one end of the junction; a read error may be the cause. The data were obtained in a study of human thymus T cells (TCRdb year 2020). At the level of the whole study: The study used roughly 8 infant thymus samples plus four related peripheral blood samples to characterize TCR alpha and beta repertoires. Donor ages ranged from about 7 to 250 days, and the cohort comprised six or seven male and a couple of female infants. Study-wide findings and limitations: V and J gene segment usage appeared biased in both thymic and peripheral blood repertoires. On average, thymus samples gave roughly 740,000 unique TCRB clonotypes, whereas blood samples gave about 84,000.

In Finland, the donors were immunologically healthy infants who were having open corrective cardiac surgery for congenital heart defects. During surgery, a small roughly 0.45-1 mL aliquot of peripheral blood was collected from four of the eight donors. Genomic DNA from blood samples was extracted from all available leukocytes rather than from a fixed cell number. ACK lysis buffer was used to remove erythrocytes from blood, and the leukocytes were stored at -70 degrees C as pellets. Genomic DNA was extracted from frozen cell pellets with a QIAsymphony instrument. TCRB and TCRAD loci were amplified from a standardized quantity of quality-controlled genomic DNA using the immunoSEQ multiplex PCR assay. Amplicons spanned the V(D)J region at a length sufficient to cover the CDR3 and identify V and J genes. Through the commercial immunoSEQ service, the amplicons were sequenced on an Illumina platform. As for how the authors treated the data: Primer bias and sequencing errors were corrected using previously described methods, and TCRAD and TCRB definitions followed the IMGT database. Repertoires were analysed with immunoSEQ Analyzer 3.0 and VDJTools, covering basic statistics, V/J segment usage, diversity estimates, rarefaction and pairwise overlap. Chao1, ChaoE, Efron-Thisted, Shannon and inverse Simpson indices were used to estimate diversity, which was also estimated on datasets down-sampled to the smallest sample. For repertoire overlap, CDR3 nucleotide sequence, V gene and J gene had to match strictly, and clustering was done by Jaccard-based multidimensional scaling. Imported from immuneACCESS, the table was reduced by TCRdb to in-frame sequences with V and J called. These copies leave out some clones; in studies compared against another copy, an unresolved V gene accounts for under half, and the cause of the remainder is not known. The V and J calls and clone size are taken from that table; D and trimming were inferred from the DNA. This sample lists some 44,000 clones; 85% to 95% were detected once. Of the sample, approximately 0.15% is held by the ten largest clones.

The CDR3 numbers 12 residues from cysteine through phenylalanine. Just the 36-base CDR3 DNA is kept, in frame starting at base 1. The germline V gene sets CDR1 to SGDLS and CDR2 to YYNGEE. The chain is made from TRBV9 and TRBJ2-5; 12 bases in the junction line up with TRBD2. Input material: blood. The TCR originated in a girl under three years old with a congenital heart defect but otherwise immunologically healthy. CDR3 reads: CASSDLAGGPDF. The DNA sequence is TGTGCCAGCAGCGACCTAGCGGGAGGGCCCGACTTC.